Listed here are 19 T cell receptor beta chains from one sample, sequenced in a study of shared clonotypes between healthy human individuals. Data came from immunoSEQ multiplex PCR; TCRdb stores just in-frame clones and leaves some out. The sample carries about 980,000 clones, approximately 80% recorded once. The sample consisted of memory CD4+ T cells sorted from blood. Subset reported: CD45RA-negative fraction. The receptors come from a man between 18 and 29 years old in good health.

The chain joins TRBV7-2 to TRBJ2-1, with 8 bases lining up with TRBD2. Germline CDR1 and CDR2: SGHTA and FQGNSA. Trimming at V came to 5 bases and at J to 4 bases, leaving 10 bases not matched to a gene. The CDR3 extends over 16 amino acids. The CDR3 loop reads CASSTRGRSGYNEQFF. For the CDR3, the DNA is TGTGCCAGCAGCACCCGCGGGAGGTCGGGGTACAATGAGCAGTTCTTC.

The chain recombines TRBV5-1 with TRBJ2-1; 10 positions agree with TRBD2. CDR3 length equals 14 residues. V was pared by 5 bases and J by 5 bases, with 4 bases of the junction left unmatched. The germline CDR1 and CDR2 sequences are SGHRS and YFSETQ. CDR3: CASRRLAGDNEQFF. As DNA, the CDR3 is TGCGCCAGCAGACGGCTAGCGGGGGACAATGAGCAGTTCTTC.

This clone has more than one count but fewer than ten. The V gene is TRBV6-6, the J gene TRBJ2-1, with a possible D match to TRBD2 (6 bases). Per the germline V gene, CDR1 is MNHNY and CDR2 is SVGAGI (reference sequence). This CDR3 contains 15 residues. The germline V and J ends were trimmed by 8 bases and 4 bases, with 18 bases remaining between them. CDR3 nucleotides: TGTGCCAGCGGGCTGGGGGGAGGACCTTACAATGAGCAGTTCTTC. Residues: CASGLGGGPYNEQFF.

Points on this clone: The sample contains more than one DNA sequence encoding this CDR3. The chain has TRBV5-1 and TRBJ2-6, with a possible D match to TRBD1 (6 bases). CDR3 length: 15 amino acids. Germline loops: CDR1 SGHRS, CDR2 YFSETQ. V was cut by 4 bases and J by 1 base, with 9 bases left in between. The DNA of the CDR3 is TGCGCCAGCAGCAGTACAGGGTCTGGGGCCAACGTCCTGACTTTC. Its protein is CASSSTGSGANVLTF.

V is TRBV10-1 and J is TRBJ1-1; 7 nucleotides align to TRBD1. CDR3 length: 15 amino acids. Germline trimming cut 3 bases from V and 4 bases from J; bases unmatched to any gene: 8. Germline V lookup: CDR1 WNHNN, CDR2 SYGVQD (reference sequence). As DNA, the CDR3 is TGCGCCAGCAGTGATACAGGGGCCCTGAGCACTGAAGCTTTCTTT. The encoded protein is CASSDTGALSTEAFF.

The chain recombines TRBV18 with TRBJ1-6; tentative D call: TRBD1 (6 bases). CDR3 length equals 14 residues. V was cut by 3 bases and J by 7 bases, with 10 bases left in between. Germline V gene lookup returns CDR1 KGHSH and CDR2 LQKENI. CDR3 nucleotide sequence: TGTGCCAGCTCACCGGGGGCTTGGAATTCACCCCTCCACTTT. Amino acids: CASSPGAWNSPLHF.

The V and J genes are TRBV10-2 and TRBJ1-1, with D perhaps matching TRBD1 (5 bases). The CDR3 is 13 amino acids. Trimming stripped 3 bases from V and 4 bases from J, with 9 bases between. Per the germline V gene, CDR1 is WSHSY and CDR2 is SAAADI. The CDR3 here is CASSDPGGTEAFF. Written as DNA, the CDR3 is TGCGCCAGCAGTGACCCGGGGGGCACTGAAGCTTTCTTT.

V and J are TRBV19 and TRBJ2-5; D may match TRBD1 or TRBD2 (5 bases each). Germline CDR1 LNHDA, CDR2 SQIVND (reference sequence). The CDR3 is 18 residues long. V lost 7 bases and J lost 0, with 24 bases in between. The CDR3 is CASTLTGRTTNNQETQYF. The CDR3 DNA follows: TGTGCCAGTACCCTAACGGGACGGACGACGAATAACCAAGAGACCCAGTACTTC.

The chain carries TRBV6-1 and TRBJ2-5; weak D call: TRBD1 (6 bases). CDR1 MNHNS and CDR2 SASEGT come from the germline V gene. V was clipped by 0 bases and J by 4 bases, with 18 bases between them. The CDR3 consists of 17 residues. The CDR3 loop reads CASSEAIMNRAGETQYF. The DNA of the CDR3 is TGTGCCAGCAGTGAAGCGATTATGAACAGGGCTGGAGAGACCCAGTACTTC.

V usage is TRBV2 and J usage is TRBJ1-2, with D hard to call. The CDR3 is 14 residues long. From germline, CDR1 is SNHLY and CDR2 FYNNEI. The V end lost 4 bases, the J end lost 3 bases, and 12 bases lay between the germline ends. The DNA for the CDR3 is TGTGCCAGCAGTGTAAAGGCAGACGACTATGGCTACACCTTC. Translating it yields CASSVKADDYGYTF.

This chain joins TRBV10-3 and TRBJ2-7, with TRBD2 matching 7 bases. V trimming: 2 bases; J trimming: 12 bases; junction bases outside the gene matches: 7. Germline V gives CDR1 ENHRY, CDR2 SYGVKD. This CDR3 region has 12 residues. The CDR3 DNA reads TGTGCCATCAGTGAGCCAGGCGGGGGTCTGTACTTC. It translates to CAISEPGGGLYF.

The chain recombines TRBV29-1 with TRBJ1-6; the match to TRBD1 covers 8 bases. Trimming cost V 6 bases and J 6 bases; bases outside gene matches: 4. The CDR3 consists of 13 residues. Germline-derived CDR1 and CDR2 are SQVTM and ANQGSEA. CDR3 in amino acids: CSVRQGTNSPLHF. For the CDR3, the DNA is TGCAGCGTACGACAGGGGACTAATTCACCCCTCCACTTT.

The chain carries TRBV4-1 and TRBJ1-1; 7 bases fit TRBD1. The ends lost 1 base at V and 8 bases at J; junction bases unmatched: 4. This CDR3 spans 13 amino acids. CDR1 and CDR2 from the germline V gene are MGHRA and YSYEKL. CDR3 nucleotides: TGCGCCAGCAGCCAAGTCAGGGGGGGCGAAGCTTTCTTT. This sequence encodes CASSQVRGGEAFF.

The chain recombines TRBV29-1 with TRBJ1-5, with D possibly being TRBD1 (5 bases). The CDR3 consists of 14 residues. Deletions cut 5 bases from V and 1 base from J, with 12 bases between. Looked up from germline, CDR1 is SQVTM and CDR2 is ANQGSEA. The CDR3 coding sequence is TGCAGCGTTTCAGGGACTACAAGCAATCAGCCCCAGCATTTT. Translating it yields CSVSGTTSNQPQHF.

In its sample, this clone was seen a few times. The chain has TRBV28 and TRBJ2-7; 10 positions agree with TRBD1. V was clipped by 6 bases and J by 0 bases; unmatched bases: 8. The CDR3 sequence is 16 residues long. Germline-derived CDR1 and CDR2 are MDHEN and SYDVKM. The CDR3 region has the DNA TGTGCCAGCAGCGGACAGGGGGGTTCGTTCTCCTACGAGCAGTACTTC. The encoded protein is CASSGQGGSFSYEQYF. Complete variable domain (other parts from reference TRBV28 and TRBJ2-7): DVKVTQSSRYLVKRTGEKVFLECVQDMDHENMFWYRQDPGLGLRLIYFSYDVKMKEKGDIPEGYSVSREKKERFSLILESASTNQTSMYLCASSGQGGSFSYEQYFGPGTRLTVT.

As regards this clone: Additional DNA sequences in this sample encode the identical CDR3. The V gene is TRBV6-1, the J gene TRBJ1-2; no definite D call. The V gene's germline CDR1 is MNHNS and CDR2 SASEGT. Trimming removed 5 bases from V and 0 bases from J, with 10 bases in between. The CDR3 extends over 14 amino acids. DNA of the CDR3: TGTGCCAGCAGTTTAACGACGGCTAACTATGGCTACACCTTC. It encodes CASSLTTANYGYTF.

This chain connects TRBV4-2 to TRBJ1-2; 10 bases map to TRBD1. The CDR3 runs 16 residues. Unmatched junction bases numbered 2, after V lost 1 base and J lost 0 bases. Per germline, CDR1 LGHNA and CDR2 YNFKEQ. CDR3 nucleotide sequence: TGTGCCAGCAGCCAAGCGGGGACAGGGGCTAACTATGGCTACACCTTC. It yields the protein CASSQAGTGANYGYTF.

This chain uses TRBV28 with TRBJ2-7; weak D call: TRBD2 (5 bases). This CDR3 has 13 residues. Germline-derived CDR1 and CDR2 are MDHEN and SYDVKM. V was shortened by 7 bases and J by 2 bases, with 12 bases between the two germline ends. As DNA, the CDR3 is TGTGCCAGCAAAATCGACGGGACCTACGAGCAGTACTTC. This translates into CASKIDGTYEQYF.

The chain has TRBV28 and TRBJ2-7; D unclear. The germline V gene has CDR1 MDHEN and CDR2 SYDVKM. This CDR3 has 13 amino acids. Trimming shortened V by 7 bases and J by 3 bases, and 13 bases separated the two germline ends. CDR3 sequence (DNA): TGTGCCAGCACTACCCTTGGCGTCTACGAGCAGTACTTC. Protein sequence: CASTTLGVYEQYF. Filled out from reference TRBV28 and TRBJ2-7, the complete variable domain reads DVKVTQSSRYLVKRTGEKVFLECVQDMDHENMFWYRQDPGLGLRLIYFSYDVKMKEKGDIPEGYSVSREKKERFSLILESASTNQTSMYLCASTTLGVYEQYFGPGTRLTVT.